A selection of T cell receptor beta chains follows, all from one sample in a study of CD4+ T cells in melanoma. Data came from immunoSEQ multiplex PCR; TCRdb stores just in-frame clones and leaves some out. The sample shows around 16,000 clones, approximately 76% of them seen only once. The specimen was cells from a culture (not recorded whether cultured in vitro). The source of these receptors is a human donor with melanoma. The CDR3 runs from the conserved cysteine through the conserved F or W. Each record gives: D gene, J gene, V gene, clone size, CDR3 length, CDR3 DNA, CDR3 protein. A D gene is named only where the DNA matches it firmly. A clone size is listed for some rows: how often the clone was seen (once, few, many), or a class if it is expanded.

D: NA
J: TRBJ1-1
V: TRBV6-1
size: NA
length: 11
DNA: TGTGCCAGCAGGGAGAACACTGAAGCTTTCTTT
CDR3: CASRENTEAFF

D: NA
J: TRBJ1-5
V: TRBV16
size: once
length: 14
DNA: TGTGCCAGCAGCCAATCTGGGAGGGATCAGCCCCAGCATTTT
CDR3: CASSQSGRDQPQHF

D: NA
J: TRBJ2-3
V: TRBV4-1
size: NA
length: 17
DNA: TGCGCCAGCAGCCAAGGAATGACCCGGCGGGTCACAGATACGCAGTATTTT
CDR3: CASSQGMTRRVTDTQYF

D: TRBD2
J: TRBJ2-1
V: TRBV4-1
size: NA
length: 18
DNA: TGCGCCAGCAGCCAAGATTGGCTAGCGGGGGAGTCTGGCAATGAGCAGTTCTTC
CDR3: CASSQDWLAGESGNEQFF

D: NA
J: TRBJ1-2
V: TRBV7-2
size: NA
length: 13
DNA: TGTGCCAGCAGCCCGCAGACCAACTATGGCTACACCTTC
CDR3: CASSPQTNYGYTF

D: TRBD1
J: TRBJ2-5
V: TRBV6-5
size: NA
length: 14
DNA: TGTGCCAGCAGGGGGGACAGGGAGGAAGAGACCCAGTACTTC
CDR3: CASRGDREEETQYF

D: TRBD2
J: TRBJ2-3
V: TRBV5-8
size: NA
length: 16
DNA: TGTGCCAGCAGCAGCGGGACTAGCGGGGACACAGATACGCAGTATTTT
CDR3: CASSSGTSGDTDTQYF

D: NA
J: TRBJ1-2
V: TRBV2
size: few
length: 13
DNA: TGTGCCAGCAGTGAATCGGTGGTTTATGGCTACACCTTC
CDR3: CASSESVVYGYTF

D: NA
J: TRBJ1-5
V: TRBV18
size: NA
length: 13
DNA: TGTGCCAGCTCACCGGGGGTCAATCAGCCCCAGCATTTT
CDR3: CASSPGVNQPQHF

D: TRBD2
J: TRBJ2-3
V: TRBV4-1
size: NA
length: 17
DNA: TGCGCCAGCAGCCAAATGGGACTAGCGGGGGGGACAGATACGCAGTATTTT
CDR3: CASSQMGLAGGTDTQYF

D: TRBD1
J: TRBJ2-6
V: TRBV9
size: NA
length: 17
DNA: TGTGCCAGCAGCGTAGTAGGGGGCCACTCTGGGGCCAACGTCCTGACTTTC
CDR3: CASSVVGGHSGANVLTF

D: TRBD1
J: TRBJ1-6
V: TRBV6-1
size: NA
length: 15
DNA: TGTGCCAGCAGTGGAAGGGACAGGGCGAACTCACCCCTCCACTTT
CDR3: CASSGRDRANSPLHF

D: NA
J: TRBJ1-6
V: TRBV18
size: NA
length: 14
DNA: TGTGCCAGCTCACCACAAGGGAGCAATTCACCCCTCCACTTT
CDR3: CASSPQGSNSPLHF

D: NA
J: TRBJ2-2
V: TRBV9
size: NA
length: 15
DNA: TGTGCCAGCAGCGTAGCGTCGACCAACACCGGGGAGCTGTTTTTT
CDR3: CASSVASTNTGELFF

D: TRBD2
J: TRBJ2-1
V: TRBV7-9
size: few
length: 15
DNA: TGTGCCAGCAGCCTAACCGGGACTAGCGGGGCTAAGGAGTTCTTC
CDR3: CASSLTGTSGAKEFF

D: TRBD1
J: TRBJ2-3
V: TRBV5-1
size: NA
length: 16
DNA: TGCGCCAGCAGCTTGCTGCTGGACAGGGGGGCAGATACGCAGTATTTT
CDR3: CASSLLLDRGADTQYF

D: NA
J: TRBJ1-2
V: TRBV2
size: NA
length: 14
DNA: TGTGCCAGCAGTGAAGAACGAGGGAACTATGGCTACACCTTC
CDR3: CASSEERGNYGYTF

D: NA
J: TRBJ1-2
V: TRBV11-2
size: NA
length: 16
DNA: TGTGCCAGCAGCTTAGGGGCAGGGGCCTTCTCCTATGGCTACACCTTC
CDR3: CASSLGAGAFSYGYTF

D: TRBD2
J: TRBJ2-3
V: TRBV2
size: NA
length: 14
DNA: TGTGCCAGCAGTCCGGGACTAGTCGGGGATACGCAGTATTTT
CDR3: CASSPGLVGDTQYF

D: NA
J: TRBJ2-7
V: TRBV6-5
size: NA
length: 11
DNA: TGTGCCAGCATTAACTCGGGGGAGCAGTACTTC
CDR3: CASINSGEQYF

D: NA
J: TRBJ1-3
V: TRBV2
size: NA
length: 14
DNA: TGTGCCAGCAGTGAAGTTGCGCTAGGAAACACCATATATTTT
CDR3: CASSEVALGNTIYF

D: TRBD1
J: TRBJ1-2
V: TRBV25-1
size: NA
length: 14
DNA: TGTGCCAGCAGTGAATTAGGGACAGTCGAAATCTACACCTTC
CDR3: CASSELGTVEIYTF

D: NA
J: TRBJ1-1
V: TRBV18
size: NA
length: 16
DNA: TGTGCCAGCTCAGTTGCCTGGGGGAATCGGAACACTGAAGCTTTCTTT
CDR3: CASSVAWGNRNTEAFF

D: NA
J: TRBJ1-5
V: TRBV18
size: NA
length: 12
DNA: TGTGCCAGCTCACCGGCTAATCAGCCCCAGCATTTT
CDR3: CASSPANQPQHF

D: TRBD2
J: TRBJ2-1
V: TRBV6-6
size: NA
length: 15
DNA: TGTGCCAGCAGCCGCGGACTAGTCAACTACAATGAGCAGTTCTTC
CDR3: CASSRGLVNYNEQFF

D: NA
J: TRBJ2-1
V: TRBV7-8
size: NA
length: 15
DNA: TGTGCCAGCAGCCCCAATTTTGCCCGTCCCTATGAGCAGTTCTTC
CDR3: CASSPNFARPYEQFF

D: TRBD2
J: TRBJ2-5
V: TRBV27
size: NA
length: 19
DNA: TGTGCCAGCAGTTCCATAGCGGGGGGGCTCAGGAAGTACCAAGAGACCCAGTACTTC
CDR3: CASSSIAGGLRKYQETQYF

D: NA
J: TRBJ2-1
V: TRBV10-3
size: NA
length: 17
DNA: TGTGCCATCAGCAACCACAGGGAGGAGAGCTCCTACAATGAGCAGTTCTTC
CDR3: CAISNHREESSYNEQFF

D: NA
J: TRBJ1-2
V: TRBV18
size: once
length: 13
DNA: TGTGCCAGCTCACCTATTCCGGACTATGGCTACACCTTC
CDR3: CASSPIPDYGYTF

D: NA
J: TRBJ2-5
V: TRBV7-2
size: NA
length: 15
DNA: TGTGCCAGCAGCTCCAGGTACGGGGGGCCGGAGACCCAGTACTTC
CDR3: CASSSRYGGPETQYF

D: NA
J: TRBJ1-2
V: TRBV4-1
size: medium-sized
length: 15
DNA: TGCGCCAGCAGCCAAGCCGGGCCGGGGGGGTATGGCTACACCTTC
CDR3: CASSQAGPGGYGYTF

D: NA
J: TRBJ1-2
V: TRBV9
size: NA
length: 12
DNA: TGTGCCAGCAGAGCGGAACAGGCTGGCTACACCTTC
CDR3: CASRAEQAGYTF

D: NA
J: TRBJ1-5
V: TRBV20-1
size: once
length: 11
DNA: TGCAGTGCTGGACAGTACGCGCCCCAGCATTTT
CDR3: CSAGQYAPQHF

D: NA
J: TRBJ2-1
V: TRBV5-1
size: once
length: 14
DNA: TGCGCCAGCAGCGTGTCAGGTTTCCACAATGAGCAGTTCTTC
CDR3: CASSVSGFHNEQFF

D: NA
J: TRBJ1-2
V: TRBV19
size: few
length: 14
DNA: TGTGCCAGTAGTATAGGGAGCAGGGCCTATGGCTACACCTTC
CDR3: CASSIGSRAYGYTF

D: NA
J: TRBJ2-3
V: TRBV5-6
size: NA
length: 17
DNA: TGTGCCAGCAGCTTGGGGGGACTTTATGGGGCCACAGATACGCAGTATTTT
CDR3: CASSLGGLYGATDTQYF

D: NA
J: TRBJ2-3
V: TRBV5-1
size: NA
length: 14
DNA: TGCGCCAGCAGCTCCCTTGGGAGCACAGATACGCAGTATTTT
CDR3: CASSSLGSTDTQYF

D: NA
J: TRBJ2-2
V: TRBV5-6
size: NA
length: 15
DNA: TGTGCCAGCGACCACTACGGGGGAAGAACCGGGGAGCTGTTTTTT
CDR3: CASDHYGGRTGELFF

D: TRBD1
J: TRBJ2-5
V: TRBV5-4
size: NA
length: 15
DNA: TGTGCCAGCAGCTCCCCCCAGGGGGCCTACGAGACCCAGTACTTC
CDR3: CASSSPQGAYETQYF